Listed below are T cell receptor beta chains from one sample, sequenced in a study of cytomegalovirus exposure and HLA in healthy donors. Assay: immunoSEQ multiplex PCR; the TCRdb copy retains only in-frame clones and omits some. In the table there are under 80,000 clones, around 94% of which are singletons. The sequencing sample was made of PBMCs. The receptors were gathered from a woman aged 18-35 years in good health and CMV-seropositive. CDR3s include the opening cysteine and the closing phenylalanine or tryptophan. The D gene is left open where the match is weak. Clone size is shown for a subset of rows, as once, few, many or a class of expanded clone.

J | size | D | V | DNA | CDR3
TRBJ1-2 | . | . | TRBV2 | TGTGCCAGCAGCGTCGACAGATCAAGCTATGGCTACACCTTC | CASSVDRSSYGYTF
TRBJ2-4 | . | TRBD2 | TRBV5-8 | TGTGCCAGCAGCCTCGGGACTAGCGGACCCAAAAACATTCAGTACTTC | CASSLGTSGPKNIQYF
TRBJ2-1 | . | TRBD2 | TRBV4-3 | TGCGCCAGCAGCCAAGATGGAGAGGTAGCGGGAGAGGGGCAGTTCTTC | CASSQDGEVAGEGQFF
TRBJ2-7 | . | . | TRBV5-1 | TGCGCCAGCAGCTTGGGGATGGGCGACAACGAGCAGTACTTC | CASSLGMGDNEQYF
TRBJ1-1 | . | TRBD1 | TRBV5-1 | TGCGCCAGCAGTCAATGGGACAGGAACACTGAAGCTTTCTTT | CASSQWDRNTEAFF
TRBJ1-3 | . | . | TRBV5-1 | TGCGCCAGCAGCTTTGAGTGGGTTATGTTTCGACAGCAGACTGGAAACACCATATATTTT | CASSFEWVMFRQQTGNTIYF
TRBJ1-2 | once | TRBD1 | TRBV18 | TGTGCCAGCTCCCAGACAGGGGCCTATGGCTACACCTTC | CASSQTGAYGYTF
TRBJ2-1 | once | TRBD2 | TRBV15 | TGTGCCACCAGCAGCCCCACCCGACTAGCCGGCAATGAGCAGTTCTTC | CATSSPTRLAGNEQFF
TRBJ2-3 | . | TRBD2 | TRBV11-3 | TGTGCCAGCAGCTTAGAGGGGGGGAGCACAGATACGCAGTATTTT | CASSLEGGSTDTQYF
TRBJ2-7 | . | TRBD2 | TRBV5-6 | TGTGCCAGCAGCCCGGGACTAGTTTTTCCATACGAGCAGTACTTC | CASSPGLVFPYEQYF
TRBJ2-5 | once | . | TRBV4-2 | TGTGCCAGCAGCCAAGAAGGCGCTCAGGTCCAAGAGACCCAGTACTTC | CASSQEGAQVQETQYF
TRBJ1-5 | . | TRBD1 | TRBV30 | TGTGCCTATGACACAGGGGGCGGCAATCAGCCCCAGCATTTT | CAYDTGGGNQPQHF
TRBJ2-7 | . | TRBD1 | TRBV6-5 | TGTGCCAGCCGTAAAACCCGGGACAGCTCCTACGAGCAGTACTTC | CASRKTRDSSYEQYF
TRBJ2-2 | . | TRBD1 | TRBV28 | TGTGCCGCGGAGCCGGGACAGATAAACACCGGGGAGCTGTTTTTT | CAAEPGQINTGELFF
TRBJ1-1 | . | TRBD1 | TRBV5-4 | TGTGCCAGCAGCTTGCCCCCGGGACAGGGAGGCACTGAAGCTTTCTTT | CASSLPPGQGGTEAFF
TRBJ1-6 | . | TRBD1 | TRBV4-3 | TGCGCCAGCAGCCAGGCAGGGGGTTCACCCCTCCACTTT | CASSQAGGSPLHF
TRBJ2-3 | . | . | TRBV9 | TGTGCCAGCAGCGTAGCTACTAGGGATACGCAGTATTTT | CASSVATRDTQYF
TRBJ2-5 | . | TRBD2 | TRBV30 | TGTGCCTGGAGTGCCTTAGCGGGGGCGTCAGGGACCCAGTACTTC | CAWSALAGASGTQYF
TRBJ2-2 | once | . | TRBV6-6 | TGTGCCAGCAGTTACTCGTCCAGGGGGGTTACCGGGGAGCTGTTTTTT | CASSYSSRGVTGELFF
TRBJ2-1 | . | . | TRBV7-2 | TGTGCCAGCAGCCCAAACGCGAGAGGCGGGCAGTTCTTC | CASSPNARGGQFF
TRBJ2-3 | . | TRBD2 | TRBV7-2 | TGTGCCAGCAGCTTAGAGCGGGGGGCAGATACGCAGTATTTT | CASSLERGADTQYF
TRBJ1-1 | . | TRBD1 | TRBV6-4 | TGTGCCAGCAGCCGGACAGGGACGAACACTGAAGCTTTCTTT | CASSRTGTNTEAFF
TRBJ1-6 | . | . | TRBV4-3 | TGCGCCAGCAGCCAAGACCCGGGACAAAGAAATTCACCCCTCCACTTT | CASSQDPGQRNSPLHF
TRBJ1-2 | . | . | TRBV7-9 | TGTGCCAGCAGCAAGGACCTTGGGGGGATTTATGGCTACACCTTC | CASSKDLGGIYGYTF
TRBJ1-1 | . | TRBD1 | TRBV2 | TGTGCCAGCAGTGAATCAGGGGGCTCCATCTACACTGAAGCTTTCTTT | CASSESGGSIYTEAFF
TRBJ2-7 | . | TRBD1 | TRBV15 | TGTGCCACCGGGCAGGGGGCTCCCTACGAGCAGTACTTC | CATGQGAPYEQYF
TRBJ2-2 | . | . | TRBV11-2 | TGTGCCAGCAGCGTACTGCGTGGGGAGCTGTTTTTT | CASSVLRGELFF
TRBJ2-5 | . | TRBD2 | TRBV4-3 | TGCGCCAGCAGTCGGACTAGCGGGAGGCCCCAAGAGACCCAGTACTTC | CASSRTSGRPQETQYF
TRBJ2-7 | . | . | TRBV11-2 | TGTGCCAGCAGCTTAGAAAGGACTACTATCTACGAGCAGTACTTC | CASSLERTTIYEQYF
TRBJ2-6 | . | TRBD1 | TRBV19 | TGTGCCAGTAGTATAGAAGGGGGCGACGGGGCCAACGTCCTGACTTTC | CASSIEGGDGANVLTF
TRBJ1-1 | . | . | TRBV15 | TGTGCCACCAGCAGAGATGTGGGTCACGGGGTGGACACTGAAGCTTTCTTT | CATSRDVGHGVDTEAFF
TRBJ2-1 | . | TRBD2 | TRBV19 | TGTGCCAGTAGTATTTCTGCCGGGACTAGCGGGGGGAATGAGCAGTTCTTC | CASSISAGTSGGNEQFF
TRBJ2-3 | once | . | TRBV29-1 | TGCAGCGTTGAGCGTTCCCGTTCTACGAATACAGATACGCAGTATTTT | CSVERSRSTNTDTQYF
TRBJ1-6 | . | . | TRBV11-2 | TGTGCCAGCAGCTTAGCGAATTCACCCCTCCACTTT | CASSLANSPLHF
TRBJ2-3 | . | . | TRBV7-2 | TGTGCCAGCAGCTCACCCGGCGGCGGGCGAGGAGATACGCAGTATTTT | CASSSPGGGRGDTQYF
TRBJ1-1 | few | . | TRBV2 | TGTGCCAGCACTGACTACGGTGAAGCTTTCTTT | CASTDYGEAFF